Sequencing of this TCR beta chain was carried out in a study of Tregs in tolerant kidney transplant recipients. This clone appeared a single time. What it binds is not known. Overall study results and limits: This study did not directly address biological reproducibility.

Sequenced by immunoSEQ multiplex PCR; TCRdb stores in-frame clones only, minus some. The sample shows about 87,000 clones, 93% of them seen only once. The CDR3 totals 18 residues. J lost 3 bases, V lost 0 bases, and 10 bases had no gene match. Germline V lookup: CDR1 LNHNV, CDR2 YYDKDF (reference sequence). Sequencing was performed on CD4+ T cells from blood, taken before the transplant. This receptor was obtained from a human donor who received a combined kidney and bone marrow transplant. The chain links TRBV15 to TRBJ2-1; 8 nucleotides line up with TRBD1. This CDR3 is CATSREWSTGGFYNEQFF. The CDR3 region has the DNA TGTGCCACCAGCAGAGAGTGGTCCACAGGGGGATTCTACAATGAGCAGTTCTTC.